These 20 T cell receptor beta chains were sequenced from one sample in a study of blood T cell repertoires in COVID-19. The table came from immunoSEQ multiplex PCR; TCRdb's copy has only in-frame clones and leaves some out. The sample records some 150,000 clones, approximately 91% being singletons. The sample consisted of PBMCs or T cells enriched from blood (not recorded which). These receptors were collected from a young woman who had recovered from COVID-19.

The chain has TRBV4-3 and TRBJ2-5; TRBD1 agrees at 10 bases. There are 14 residues in the CDR3. Trimming took 3 bases from V and 4 from J; bases not matched to a gene: 2. CDR1 is LGHNA and CDR2 is YSLEER in the germline V gene. DNA of the CDR3: TGCGCCAGCAGCCAGCGACAGGGGGCAGAGACCCAGTACTTC. It encodes CASSQRQGAETQYF.

This chain connects TRBV10-1 to TRBJ2-7; 8 bases line up with TRBD1. The V gene's germline CDR1 is WNHNN and CDR2 SYGVQD (reference sequence). The CDR3 is 12 amino acids. V shed 8 bases and J 7 bases; nucleotides not matched to a gene: 7. The CDR3 DNA sequence: TGCGCCAGCTCCAAACAGGGGGAAGAGCAGTACTTC. Its translation: CASSKQGEEQYF.

The rearrangement joins TRBV27 to TRBJ2-5; 13 bases are shared with TRBD2. The V gene end was trimmed by 5 bases and the J gene end by 7 bases; junction bases not matched to a gene: 13. Germline V CDR1 and CDR2: MNHEY, SMNVEV (reference sequence). This CDR3 spans 17 amino acids. CDR3 bases: TGTGCCAGCAGTCTCGCCCTCGGACTAGCGGGAGTAGGGACCCAGTACTTC. It yields the protein CASSLALGLAGVGTQYF.

This clone was detected once. V is TRBV29-1 and J is TRBJ2-1; 10 bases map to TRBD2. V dropped 2 bases and J dropped 8; count of bases not matched to a gene: 6. This CDR3 is 14 amino acids long. Germline assignment: CDR1 SQVTM and CDR2 ANQGSEA. In DNA form, the CDR3 reads TGCAGCGTTGAACTAGCGGGAGAAGGCGATGAGCAGTTCTTC. This gives the protein CSVELAGEGDEQFF.

V and J are TRBV9 and TRBJ2-3; 14 nucleotides match TRBD2. This CDR3 has 17 amino acids. With V trimmed by 4 bases and J by 1 base, 5 bases remained unmatched. Germline V gives CDR1 SGDLS, CDR2 YYNGEE. CDR3 sequence reads: CASSPGTSGSRTDTQYF. The CDR3 DNA reads TGTGCCAGCAGCCCCGGGACTAGCGGGAGTCGCACAGATACGCAGTATTTT.

The rearrangement links TRBV7-9 to TRBJ2-3; 10 bases agree with TRBD1. After removal of 5 bases from V and 2 bases from J, the junction contained 16 bases not matched to a gene. The CDR3 extends over 19 amino acids. The V gene's germline CDR1 is SEHNR and CDR2 FQNEAQ (reference sequence). The CDR3 DNA reads as TGTGCCAGCAGCCCGCTAGTGATAGGGACAGGGGAATTCACAGATACGCAGTATTTT. This encodes CASSPLVIGTGEFTDTQYF.

V usage is TRBV28 and J usage is TRBJ2-2, with 9 bases identical to TRBD2. CDR1 MDHEN and CDR2 SYDVKM come from the germline V gene. Unmatched junction bases numbered 17, after V lost 3 bases and J lost 3 bases. CDR3 length: 20 residues. The DNA for the CDR3 is TGTGCCAGCAGTTTTGGTAGCGGGAGTGCATGGGGAATTTACACCGGGGAGCTGTTTTTT. Its protein is CASSFGSGSAWGIYTGELFF.

The chain combines TRBV18 with TRBJ2-7; 7 positions agree with TRBD1. The CDR3 is made up of 14 amino acids. The junction had 4 bases not matched to a gene; V was cut back by 2 bases and J by 3 bases. Germline V gives CDR1 KGHSH, CDR2 LQKENI. The CDR3 loop is CASSPLGQNYEQYF. CDR3 DNA sequence: TGTGCCAGCTCACCATTGGGACAGAACTACGAGCAGTACTTC. Full variable domain (remainder filled in from reference TRBV18 and TRBJ2-7): NAGVMQNPRHLVRRRGQEARLRCSPMKGHSHVYWYRQLPEEGLKFMVYLQKENIIDESGMPKERFSAEFPKEGPSILRIQQVVRGDSAAYFCASSPLGQNYEQYFGPGTRLTVT.

The count of this clone is one. V is TRBV5-4 and J is TRBJ2-5; tentatively, D is TRBD2 (5 bases). The CDR3 extends over 15 amino acids. The V end was cut by 3 bases, the J end by 2 bases, with 14 bases between. Germline V gene data show CDR1 as SGHNT and CDR2 as YYREEE (reference sequence). CDR3 sequence reads: CASSSSPGIQETQYF. DNA of the CDR3: TGTGCCAGCAGCTCTTCCCCCGGGATACAAGAGACCCAGTACTTC.

The gene calls are TRBV9 and TRBJ2-2, with D perhaps TRBD1 (5 bases). This CDR3 has 14 residues. With 5 bases removed from V and 6 bases from J, the gap between germline ends came to 14 bases. In germline, CDR1 is SGDLS, CDR2 YYNGEE. As DNA, the CDR3 is TGTGCCAGCAGAGATCAGGGCGTAGCCGGGGAGCTGTTTTTT. Amino acids: CASRDQGVAGELFF.

The chain has TRBV11-2 and TRBJ2-5, with TRBD2 matching 9 bases. The germline V gene encodes CDR1 SGHAT and CDR2 FQNNGV. V trimming: 0 bases; J trimming: 5 bases; junction bases outside the gene matches: 13. This CDR3 region has 18 residues. DNA of the CDR3: TGTGCCAGCAGCTTAGAGACTAGCGGTCGACCTAGAAGGGAGACCCAGTACTTC. This gives the protein CASSLETSGRPRRETQYF.

The chain is built from TRBV19 and TRBJ2-6; possible D gene TRBD2, 6 bases. The germline V gene has CDR1 LNHDA and CDR2 SQIVND (reference sequence). The CDR3 spans 14 residues. V lost 5 bases and J 2 bases, leaving 7 bases between the germline ends. The CDR3 DNA follows: TGTGCCAGTAGTGGAGGGACTGGGGCCAACGTCCTGACTTTC. It specifies CASSGGTGANVLTF.

This clone was recorded a few times. V is TRBV2 and J is TRBJ1-5; 9 nucleotides line up with TRBD1. The CDR3 covers 16 residues. The ends lost 0 bases at V and 2 bases at J; junction bases unmatched: 2. Germline CDR1 SNHLY, CDR2 FYNNEI. The DNA for the CDR3 is TGTGCCAGCAGTGAAGCGACAGGGGGAGGCAATCAGCCCCAGCATTTT. Translation: CASSEATGGGNQPQHF. Variable domain in full (rest from reference TRBV2 and TRBJ1-5): EPEVTQTPSHQVTQMGQEVILRCVPISNHLYFYWYRQILGQKVEFLVSFYNNEISEKSEIFDDQFSVERPDGSNFTLKIRSTKLEDSAMYFCASSEATGGGNQPQHFGDGTRLSIL.

J is TRBJ2-3 and V is TRBV7-3, with a weak D call TRBD1 (5 bases). Between the trimmed V and J ends, which lost 5 bases and 6 bases, there was a span of 18 bases. The CDR3 is 15 amino acids. From germline, CDR1 is SGHTA and CDR2 FQGTGA. The CDR3 sequence is CASSPYGHTADTQYF. The CDR3 region has the DNA TGTGCCAGCAGCCCCTACGGACATACCGCGGATACGCAGTATTTT.

This rearrangement joins TRBV2 to TRBJ1-4; perhaps TRBD1 as D (5 bases). The V end lost 7 bases, the J end lost 0 bases, and 15 bases lay between the germline ends. This CDR3 has 16 residues. CDR1 SNHLY and CDR2 FYNNEI come from the germline V gene. The CDR3 nucleotides are TGTGCCAGCAAACTCGGGGGGTTCGCAACTAATGAAAAACTGTTTTTT. It specifies CASKLGGFATNEKLFF.

The chain's CDR3 is CASRTTGGGEKLFF. CDR3 coding DNA: TGTGCCAGCAGGACGACAGGGGGCGGTGAAAAACTGTTTTTT. The V call is TRBV7-9, the J call TRBJ1-4; 10 nucleotides line up with TRBD1. V gave up 6 bases and J gave up 7 bases; unmatched junction bases: 5. CDR3 length: 14 residues. Germline-derived CDR1 and CDR2 are SEHNR and FQNEAQ (reference sequence).

The V and J genes are TRBV2 and TRBJ2-5, with 8 bases fitting TRBD1. Per the germline V gene, CDR1 is SNHLY and CDR2 is FYNNEI. V shed 10 bases, J shed 7 bases, and the junction held 14 bases outside the gene matches. The CDR3 has 14 amino acids. The CDR3 reads CAIPRGQGSRTQYF. The CDR3 bases are TGTGCCATCCCGAGAGGACAGGGTTCGAGGACCCAGTACTTC. Drawing the rest from reference TRBV2 and TRBJ2-5, the complete variable domain is EPEVTQTPSHQVTQMGQEVILRCVPISNHLYFYWYRQILGQKVEFLVSFYNNEISEKSEIFDDQFSVERPDGSNFTLKIRSTKLEDSAMYFCAIPRGQGSRTQYFGPGTRLLVL.

The DNA of the CDR3 is TGTGCCAGCAGAGACGGGACAGGGGCGAATGAAAAACTGTTTTTT. Amino acids: CASRDGTGANEKLFF. The gene calls are TRBV28 and TRBJ1-4, with TRBD1 identical over 10 bases. Germline trimming cut 6 bases from V and 5 bases from J; bases unmatched to any gene: 6. Germline V CDR1 and CDR2: MDHEN, SYDVKM. The CDR3 runs 15 residues.

The V and J genes are TRBV24-1 and TRBJ2-1, with TRBD1 as a possible D gene (5 bases). V lost 3 bases, J lost 7 bases, and 12 bases lay in between. This CDR3 region has 14 residues. Per germline, CDR1 KGHDR and CDR2 SFDVKD. In nucleotides, the CDR3 is TGTGCCACCAGTGATACAGGCATTCAGAATGAGCAGTTCTTC. As protein: CATSDTGIQNEQFF.

The chain recombines TRBV13 with TRBJ1-6; D might be TRBD1 (5 bases). V was cut by 5 bases and J by 4 bases, with 12 bases left in between. The CDR3 spans 15 residues. The germline V gene encodes CDR1 PRHDT and CDR2 FYEKMQ (reference sequence). CDR3 in amino acids: CASSLRTSYNSPLHF. The CDR3 DNA sequence: TGTGCCAGCAGCCTTAGGACATCTTATAATTCACCCCTCCACTTT.